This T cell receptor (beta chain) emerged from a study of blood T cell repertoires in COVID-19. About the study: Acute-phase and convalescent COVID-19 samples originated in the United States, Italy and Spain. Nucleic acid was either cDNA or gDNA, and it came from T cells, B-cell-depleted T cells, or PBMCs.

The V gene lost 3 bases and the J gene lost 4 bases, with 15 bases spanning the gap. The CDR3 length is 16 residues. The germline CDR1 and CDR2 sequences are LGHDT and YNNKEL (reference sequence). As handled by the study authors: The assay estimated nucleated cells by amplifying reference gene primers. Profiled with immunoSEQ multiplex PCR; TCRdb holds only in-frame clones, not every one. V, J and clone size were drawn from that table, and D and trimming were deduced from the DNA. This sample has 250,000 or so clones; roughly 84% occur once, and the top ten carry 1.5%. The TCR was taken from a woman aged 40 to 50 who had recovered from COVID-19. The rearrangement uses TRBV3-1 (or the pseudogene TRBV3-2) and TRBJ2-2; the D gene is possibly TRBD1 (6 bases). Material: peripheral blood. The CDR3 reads CASSQGGRGTTGELFF. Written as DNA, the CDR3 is TGTGCCAGCAGCCAGGGCGGCAGGGGAACCACCGGGGAGCTGTTTTTT.